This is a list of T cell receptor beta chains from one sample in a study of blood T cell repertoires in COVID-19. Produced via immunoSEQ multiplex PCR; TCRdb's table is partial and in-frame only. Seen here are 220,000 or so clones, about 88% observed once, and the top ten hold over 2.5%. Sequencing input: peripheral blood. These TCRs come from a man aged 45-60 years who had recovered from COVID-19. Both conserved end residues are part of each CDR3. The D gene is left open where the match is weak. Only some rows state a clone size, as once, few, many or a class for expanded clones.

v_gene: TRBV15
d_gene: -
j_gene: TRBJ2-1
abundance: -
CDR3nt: TGTGCCACCAGCAGGAGGGGGAGGGATGTCGTTCGGTTCTTC
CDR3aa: CATSRRGRDVVRFF

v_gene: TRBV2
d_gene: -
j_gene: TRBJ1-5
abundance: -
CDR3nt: TGTGCCAGCACGGCACACAGCTTCCATGGGAGCAATCAGCCCCAGCATTTT
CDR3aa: CASTAHSFHGSNQPQHF

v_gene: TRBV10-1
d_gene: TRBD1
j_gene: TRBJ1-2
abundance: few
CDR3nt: TGCGCCAGCAGTTACAGGGGAACTTGTGGCTACACCTTC
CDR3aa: CASSYRGTCGYTF

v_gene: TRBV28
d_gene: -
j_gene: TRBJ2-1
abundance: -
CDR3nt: TGTGCCAGCAGTTCGTCATTAGAGCGGGAGCAGTTCTTC
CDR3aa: CASSSSLEREQFF

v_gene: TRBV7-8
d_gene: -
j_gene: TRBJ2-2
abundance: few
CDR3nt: TGTGCCAGCAGCCTTACAGGGCCCGGGGAGCTGTTTTTT
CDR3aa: CASSLTGPGELFF

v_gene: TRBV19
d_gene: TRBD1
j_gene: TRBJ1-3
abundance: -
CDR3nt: TGTGCCAGTAGTACGATAGACAGGGGAACCTCTGGAAACACCATATATTTT
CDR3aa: CASSTIDRGTSGNTIYF

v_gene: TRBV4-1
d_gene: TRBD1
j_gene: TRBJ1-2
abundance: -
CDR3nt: TGCGCCAGCAGCCAAGCGGGACAGGGGGTCGGCTACACCTTC
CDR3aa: CASSQAGQGVGYTF

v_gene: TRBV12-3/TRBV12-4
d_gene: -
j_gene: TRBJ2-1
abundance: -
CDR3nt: TGTGCCAGCAGTTTAACCCTAGCCGGGGAGCAGTTCTTC
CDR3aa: CASSLTLAGEQFF

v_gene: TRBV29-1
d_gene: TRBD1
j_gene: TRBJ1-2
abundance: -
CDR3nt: TGCAGCGGTACAGGGGGCTATGGCTACACCTTC
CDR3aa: CSGTGGYGYTF

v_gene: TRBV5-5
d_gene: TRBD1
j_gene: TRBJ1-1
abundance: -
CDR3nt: TGTGCCAGCAGCTCTAGGGGGCTCACTGAAGCTTTCTTT
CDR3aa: CASSSRGLTEAFF